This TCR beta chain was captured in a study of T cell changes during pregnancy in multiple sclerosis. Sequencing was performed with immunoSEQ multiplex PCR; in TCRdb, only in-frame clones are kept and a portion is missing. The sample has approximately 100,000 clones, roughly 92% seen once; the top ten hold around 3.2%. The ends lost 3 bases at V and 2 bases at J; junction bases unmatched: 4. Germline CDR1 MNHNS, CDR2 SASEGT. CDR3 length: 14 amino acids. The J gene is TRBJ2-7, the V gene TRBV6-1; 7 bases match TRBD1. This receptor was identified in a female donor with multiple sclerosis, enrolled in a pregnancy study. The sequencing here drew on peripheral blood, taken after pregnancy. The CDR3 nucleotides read TGTGCCAGCAGTGACAGGGGGAAAACCTACGAGCAGTACTTC. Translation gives CASSDRGKTYEQYF.